The 11 T cell receptor beta chains presented below share a single source sample, sequenced in a study of human T cells and chemical hapten exposure. Time point defined: pre-sensitization, week 0. Noted treatment: therapeutic diphenylcyclopropenone sensitization with weekly scalp DPC. TCRdb redid the calling of the RACE reads with MiXCR, one entry per CDR3 protein. Of about 120,000 distinct CDR3 sequences in the sample, roughly 14% were seen once. This material consisted of whole blood, taken in connection with sensitization to the hapten diphenylcyclopropenone (DPC). The receptors shown here come from a woman aged 18-29 years with alopecia areata. Some clones in this sample may be carry-over from other donors' samples.

This clonotype was seen more than once but under ten times. CDR3 bases: TGTGCCAGCAGCCCGCAGGCCCTGGTTGCCGGGGAGCTGTTTTTT. This codes for CASSPQALVAGELFF. The chain has TRBV7-8 and TRBJ2-2; D ambiguous. The CDR3 totals 15 residues. Trimming left V 5 bases short and J 6 bases short, with 16 bases between. Germline CDR1 reads SGHVS; CDR2 reads FQNEAQ.

In this sample, this clonotype turned up a few times. The chain uses TRBV12-3 or TRBV12-4 and TRBJ2-5; 7 nucleotides match TRBD1. The CDR3 consists of 15 residues. V dropped 3 bases and J dropped 7; count of bases not matched to a gene: 11. The CDR3 nucleotides read TGTGCCAGCAGTTTCCGGGACAGAGAAAAGGGGACCCAGTACTTC. It encodes CASSFRDREKGTQYF.

This clonotype was observed a handful of times. The chain couples TRBV12-3 or TRBV12-4 to TRBJ2-1; 13 bases agree with TRBD2. CDR3 length: 15 residues. The trim removed 6 bases at V and 8 bases at J, leaving 7 bases unmatched. DNA for the CDR3: TGTGCCAGCAGCAAGACTAGCGGGGGGTGGTATGAGCAGTTCTTC. It codes for CASSKTSGGWYEQFF.

This clonotype was detected a few times. This rearrangement joins TRBV7-2 to TRBJ2-7; TRBD1 might be the D (6 bases). Germline lookup yields CDR1 SGHTA and CDR2 FQGNSA. This CDR3 contains 15 residues. Trimming took 5 bases from V and 6 from J, leaving 20 bases between them. CDR3 DNA: TGTGCCAGCAGCGGACGAAGGCAGGGGCTTGCCGAGCAGTACTTC. Translation: CASSGRRQGLAEQYF. Using reference TRBV7-2 and TRBJ2-7 for the parts outside the CDR3, the full variable domain is GAGVSQSPSNKVTEKGKDVELRCDPISGHTALYWYRQSLGQGLEFLIYFQGNSAPDKSGLPSDRFSAERTGGSVSTLTIQRTQQEDSAVYLCASSGRRQGLAEQYFGPGTRLTVT.

This clonotype turned up a few times. The rearrangement links TRBV6-5 to TRBJ1-6; no reliable D call. The CDR3 sequence is 14 residues long. Germline V gene sequence: CDR1 MNHEY, CDR2 SVGAGI. Trimming pared 4 bases from V and 4 bases from J, leaving 8 bases between. CDR3 sequence: CASSLQVYNSPLHF. In nucleotides, the CDR3 is TGTGCCAGCAGTTTGCAGGTTTATAATTCACCCCTCCACTTT.

V usage is TRBV19 and J usage is TRBJ2-7; D is possibly TRBD1 or TRBD2 (5 bases each). Looked up from germline, CDR1 is LNHDA and CDR2 is SQIVND (reference sequence). CDR3 length: 14 residues. V was shortened by 6 bases and J by 7 bases, with 19 bases between the two germline ends. CDR3 nucleotide sequence: TGTGCCAGTAGCCTCACCGGGACGACTGGGGAGCAGTACTTC. Protein sequence: CASSLTGTTGEQYF.

In its sample, this clonotype was seen a few times. V and J are TRBV12-3 or TRBV12-4 and TRBJ2-1; 10 bases map to TRBD2. V shed 5 bases, J shed 4 bases, and the junction held 11 bases outside the gene matches. CDR3 length: 17 amino acids. The CDR3 loop reads CASSPSPPLAGYNEQFF. Here the CDR3 DNA reads TGTGCCAGCAGTCCTAGCCCCCCACTAGCGGGGTACAATGAGCAGTTCTTC.

This clonotype has just a few counts. The chain links TRBV19 to TRBJ2-3, with 7 bases matching TRBD1. This CDR3 is built from 15 residues. Germline CDR1 reads LNHDA; CDR2 reads SQIVND (reference sequence). V shed 3 bases and J 0 bases; nucleotides not matched to a gene: 3. CDR3 loop: CASSMDRSSTDTQYF. The CDR3 DNA reads TGTGCCAGTAGTATGGACAGGTCTAGCACAGATACGCAGTATTTT. Together with reference TRBV19 and TRBJ2-3, the CDR3 gives the full variable domain: DGGITQSPKYLFRKEGQNVTLSCEQNLNHDAMYWYRQDPGQGLRLIYYSQIVNDFQKGDIAEGYSVSREKKESFPLTVTSAQKNPTAFYLCASSMDRSSTDTQYFGPGTRLTVL.

This clonotype was observed a few times. The J gene is TRBJ2-6, the V gene TRBV18, with a possible D match to TRBD1 (6 bases). This CDR3 is built from 20 residues. Per germline, CDR1 KGHSH and CDR2 LQKENI. V dropped 0 bases and J dropped 1 base, with 19 bases sitting between them. The CDR3 spells CASSPPPDSTRVSGANVLTF. CDR3 nucleotide sequence: TGTGCCAGCTCACCACCCCCGGACAGTACCAGGGTGTCTGGGGCCAACGTCCTGACTTTC.

This clonotype was counted a few times. This rearrangement joins TRBV20-1 to TRBJ1-1; a weak D match, TRBD1 (6 bases). The V end lost 5 bases, the J end lost 11 bases, and 21 bases lay between the germline ends. This CDR3 is built from 13 residues. Germline V gene data show CDR1 as DFQATT and CDR2 as SNEGSKA (reference sequence). The CDR3 DNA is TGCAGTGCTTCTCAAGTCGGGGATGGGGGCGCTTTCTTT. Translated, it gives CSASQVGDGGAFF.

The CDR3 sequence is CASSLGRTYTGELFF. Written as DNA, the CDR3 is TGTGCCAGCAGCTTGGGCAGGACCTACACCGGGGAGCTGTTTTTT. V is TRBV5-4 and J is TRBJ2-2; no clear D gene. Trimming stripped 0 bases from V and 3 bases from J, with 9 bases between. The CDR3 is 15 amino acids. Germline assignment: CDR1 SGHNT and CDR2 YYREEE (reference sequence).